This is a list of T cell receptor beta chains from one sample in a study of blood T cell repertoires in COVID-19. Some clones are missing from TCRdb's copy, which holds only in-frame ones; the method was immunoSEQ multiplex PCR. The sample has fewer than 200,000 clones; 84% are singletons. The sequenced sample was PBMCs or T cells enriched from blood (not recorded which). The origin of the receptors is a man aged 50 to 60 who had recovered from COVID-19. Both conserved end residues are part of each CDR3. The D gene is left open where the match is weak. Clone size, where shown, is once, few, many, or a class for clones that have expanded.

V,D,J,size,CDR3,DNA
TRBV18,NA,TRBJ2-1,NA,CASSPGYNEQFF,TGTGCCAGCTCACCCGGGTACAATGAGCAGTTCTTC
TRBV10-3,TRBD1,TRBJ1-1,NA,CATKDRENTEAFF,TGTGCCACTAAGGACAGGGAGAACACTGAAGCTTTCTTT
TRBV5-1,NA,TRBJ2-3,NA,CASSTPQVLGGTQYF,TGCGCCAGCAGCACACCCCAGGTCCTTGGAGGTACGCAGTATTTT
TRBV5-5,TRBD1,TRBJ2-3,NA,CASSPRDRSTDTQYF,TGTGCCAGCAGCCCCCGGGACAGGAGCACAGATACGCAGTATTTT
TRBV5-6,NA,TRBJ2-7,NA,CASSLVGGRSSYEQYF,TGTGCCAGCAGCTTGGTCGGGGGGCGATCTTCCTACGAGCAGTACTTC
TRBV6-4,TRBD1,TRBJ1-2,NA,CASKEKGQSNYGYTF,TGTGCCAGCAAAGAGAAGGGACAGTCTAACTATGGCTACACCTTC
TRBV29-1,TRBD1,TRBJ1-1,NA,CSAWDRGNTEAFF,TGCAGCGCCTGGGACAGGGGGAACACTGAAGCTTTCTTT
TRBV7-2,NA,TRBJ2-3,few,CASSLRPSGTDTQYF,TGTGCCAGCAGCTTAAGGCCTAGCGGCACAGATACGCAGTATTTT
TRBV18,NA,TRBJ1-5,NA,CASSPTAGQPQHF,TGTGCCAGCTCACCAACAGCGGGTCAGCCCCAGCATTTT
TRBV28,NA,TRBJ2-5,NA,CASSLPSQETQYF,TGTGCCAGCAGTTTACCCAGCCAAGAGACCCAGTACTTC
TRBV7-9,NA,TRBJ1-2,NA,CASSRQVPGAYGYTF,TGTGCCAGCAGTAGACAGGTCCCAGGGGCCTATGGCTACACCTTC
TRBV3-1/TRBV3-2,NA,TRBJ1-2,NA,CASSQGGRDGYTF,TGTGCCAGCAGCCAAGGGGGGAGGGATGGCTACACCTTC
TRBV19,NA,TRBJ1-1,NA,CASNNRVTEAFF,TGTGCCAGTAATAACAGGGTTACTGAAGCTTTCTTT
TRBV5-1,NA,TRBJ2-7,NA,CASSYPQGLFSYEQYF,TGCGCCAGCAGTTACCCACAGGGACTATTCTCCTACGAGCAGTACTTC
TRBV12-3/TRBV12-4,NA,TRBJ2-7,NA,CASSLARRGEQYF,TGTGCCAGCAGTTTAGCCCGACGGGGGGAGCAGTACTTC
TRBV5-1,TRBD2,TRBJ2-3,NA,CASSSLGLAGVDTQYF,TGCGCCAGCAGCTCCCTGGGGCTAGCGGGGGTGGATACGCAGTATTTT